This T cell receptor (beta chain) was sequenced during a study of cytomegalovirus exposure and HLA in healthy donors (dated by TCRdb to between 2016 and 2019). Concerning the study at large: An earlier analysis of 587 of the donors reported 276 Gb of sequence data and 117 million unique TCR beta sequences obtained from 180 million or so T cells. In a later genetic analysis, genome-wide SNP genotypes for about 55% of the 666 donors were used, and that subset was treated as a discovery cohort. Approximately 300 gigabases of sequencing data and around 80 million unique TCR sequences made up an early release that covered over 550 HLA-typed donors. Rather than using new phenotypic data, the later analysis identified candidate immune exposures from TCR beta sequences and from how often those sequences occurred across donors. The aim of the study was to test whether cataloging public T cell receptors could identify signatures of past pathogen exposure. Roughly five DR-DQ haplotypes were handled as single units for association and clustering, since linkage in the cohort was strong. Class I and class II HLA loci were covered by the typing at four-digit resolution. A later analysis re-analyzed previously published TCR beta repertoires from 500 to 700 donors and added high-resolution HLA genotyping to study TCR occurrence patterns. High-throughput TCR immunosequencing, statistical association of individual TCRs with disease status, and machine learning were combined to predict cytomegalovirus infection status. Across roughly 420 genotyped donors of the cohort, an average of approximately 200,000 unique TCR beta nucleotide sequences per donor were sequenced, and around 19% of those sequences were non-productive. Among the roughly 380 genotyped donors, approximately 77% belonged to the genetic ancestry cluster associated with self-reported Caucasian donors. In addition to the first cohort of around 670 subjects, a separate validation cohort of under 150 different subjects was used. Every discovery cohort repertoire had been produced on one sequencing platform. The number of typed donors differed by locus: roughly 620-640 for A, B, C, DRB1 and DQB1; approximately 530 for DQA1; 600 to 610 for DPA1; and roughly 490 for DPB1. Alongside the repertoire data, information on donor age, sex, ethnicity and CMV serostatus was compiled. An earlier analysis of approximately 630 of the donors applied high-throughput TCR beta sequencing to assess whether each TCR beta V gene segment acted as functional or pseudogenic. Using immunosequencing, the study profiled T cell repertoires from some 670 subjects and related those repertoires to cytomegalovirus serostatus. General conclusions and limits of the study: A later genetic analysis reported fewer N-insertions in productive TCRs among donors in an Asian-associated ancestry cluster than the roughly 640-donor mean. A cluster of highly shared sequence variants was judged likely to be a technical artifact of the sequencing pipeline. In an earlier analysis of fewer than 750 of the donors, most TCR beta V segments were observed in productive rearrangements about 87% or about 30% of the time, broadly matching IMGT annotations. Three of the identified cytomegalovirus-associated TCR beta chains were confirmed in vitro to be specific for cytomegalovirus antigens. A further reported finding was that TCR beta sequences accurately predicted the HLA-A and HLA-B alleles for most subjects in the first cohort. In a later analysis, HLA-associated TCR beta chains were found to be more clonally expanded and to have lower generation probabilities than equally common non-associated chains. When HLA alleles, especially DR and DQ, strongly co-occurred, TCR associations were difficult to assign to individual alleles. Because counts were too low, roughly 17 rarely observed V segments, including chromosome 9 orphons, were left out of the earlier analysis of about 620 of the donors. In a later genetic analysis, a missense DCLRE1C variant was associated with V-gene and J-gene trimming of TCR beta chains, and the association was replicated in an independent cohort. Most CMV-associated TCR beta chains appeared to be HLA-restricted in a later analysis, and the HLA associations seemed to be driven largely by CMV exposure. Because HLA typing was missing for some donors at each locus, association tests included only the typed subset. Specific HLA alleles were associated with more than 15,000 TCR beta sequences at a false discovery rate of 0.05 in a later analysis. Some IMGT-functional V segments, including TRBV6-2 and TRBV6-3, could not be told apart with the 87-base-pair reads, so those segments were excluded. In a later analysis, several top co-occurrence clusters were reported to appear linked to parvovirus B19, influenza, CMV and Epstein-Barr virus. Most TCR sequences were observed very rarely across donors, whereas some public TCRs were present in many individuals. Only TCR beta chains were sequenced in this cohort, and the absence of alpha or paired-chain data limited detectable features. The classifier was reported to diagnose cytomegalovirus status with high specificity and sensitivity in both the original cohort and the validation cohort. Roughly uniform sequencing depth across donors was assumed in presence/absence analyses, although this assumption may not hold. In a later analysis, the rate of TCR association differed among HLA loci, with DRB1 alleles having the most associated TCRs and HLA-C alleles having the fewest. The only immune exposure information available for the cohort was CMV serostatus. The authors suggested that the approach could potentially be extended to other disease states and immunological phenotypes. A total of 150 to 200 TCR beta chains were listed by the study as associated with cytomegalovirus. Correlated functional status among segregating V segments might reflect linkage disequilibrium, but an unknown experimental factor could not be ruled out.

Library generation was performed with the immunoSEQ multiplex PCR assay. For the multiplex PCR, a mixture combining 60 forward primers for TCR Vbeta segments and 13 reverse primers for TCR Jbeta segments was used. The CDR3 region of rearranged TCR beta genes was amplified from genomic DNA with a multiplex PCR assay. The amplified TCR beta libraries were sequenced on the Illumina HiSeq System as 87-base-pair reads. The authors' analysis ran thus. In a later analysis, 70 million to 95 million unique TCR beta chains were counted across the roughly 670 repertoires, and roughly 11 million of these chains were shared by at least two donors. A nearest-neighbor algorithm error-corrected the raw reads and collapsed the reads into unique sequences, merging closely related sequences to remove PCR and sequencing errors. To assign V, D and J gene segments, CDR3 sequences were aligned to IMGT reference sequences. Each retained sequence needed at least a six-nucleotide match to both a V gene segment and a J gene segment. Rearrangements were called productive when the CDR3 lacked stop codons and stayed in frame with V and J; all others were non-productive. CDR3 was defined according to IMGT convention as the region running from the second conserved V-encoded cysteine to the conserved J-encoded phenylalanine. Sequences without an unambiguous match to a single V gene segment were excluded from the earlier analysis of about 600 of the donors. In an earlier analysis of 587 of the donors, V segments were called functional above 56.7% productive rearrangements and were called segregating when the between-donor standard deviation exceeded 5%. A statistical classification framework was built for diagnosing cytomegalovirus status from the catalog of TCR beta chain sequences. In a later analysis, V and J genes were assigned by comparing TCR nucleotide sequences against IMGT/GENE-DB human TR gene sequences. Using the TCRdist pipeline, a later analysis assigned CDR3 sequences along with most-parsimonious VDJ recombination scenarios. In a later analysis, each TCR beta chain was defined by its CDR3 amino acid sequence together with its V-gene family, and reads lacking a unique V-gene family were excluded. To address suspected cross-contamination and a sequencing artifact, a later analysis removed approximately 600 highly shared, low-generation-probability nucleotide sequences. A later analysis calculated a clonal expansion index for each public chain from normalized within-repertoire ranks of inferred template counts. Generation probabilities in a later analysis came from a VDJ recombination model fitted to out-of-frame rearrangements, and those results were checked against IGoR. A later analysis scored TCR-TCR, TCR-HLA and TCR-CMV co-occurrence with hypergeometric tests, applying a repertoire-size bias correction to TCR pairs. In a later analysis, false discovery rates were estimated by permuting HLA or CMV assignments 20 times. A later analysis grouped co-occurring TCRs with DBSCAN, adding TCRdist sequence similarity when clustering within HLA-allele-positive subsets. Repertoires with fewer than 30,000 or more than 120,000 public chains, plus five repertoires with anomalous nucleotide sharing, were excluded from co-occurrence clustering. This is the immuneACCESS table as TCRdb keeps it, with only in-frame sequences that have V and J called. A part of the clones is gone; compared with another copy, unresolved V genes explain less than half, and the rest is unexplained. Clone size and V and J calls were adopted from that table, with D and trimming inferred from the DNA. This sample's listing comprises some 150,000 clones. Under 3.5% of the sample is in the top ten clones.

In total, 630 or so healthy bone marrow donors made up the cohort. Cohort members were all nominally healthy when sampled, although unrecorded immune exposures were likely present. The donor tested CMV seronegative, placing the donor among the 350 to 400 seronegative members of the cohort. Each donor provided a peripheral blood sample, and peripheral blood mononuclear cells were used for TCR beta sequencing. Genomic DNA was extracted from the blood cell samples with the Qiagen DNeasy Blood Extraction Kit. In regard to this clone: This clone's antigen is unknown.

At the junction V is shortened by 3 bases and J by 8 bases; bases outside the gene matches: 12. The CDR3 spans 17 residues, from the cysteine through the phenylalanine. Only the CDR3 part of the read is kept: 51 bases, read in frame from the first base. Taken from the germline V gene (reference sequence), the CDR1 and CDR2 loops are LNHNV and YYDKDF. Sequencing was carried out using PBMCs. This TCR derives from a man aged 40-55 years in good health and CMV-seronegative. The chain is encoded by TRBV15 joined to TRBJ1-4, and 10 junction bases match TRBD1. The encoded CDR3 is CATSRDLTGTGDEKLFF. The DNA reads TGTGCCACCAGCAGGGATCTTACCGGGACAGGGGACGAAAAACTGTTTTTT. Where the CDR3 stops, the reference TRBV15 and TRBJ1-4 genes take over; the full variable domain is DAMVIQNPRYQVTQFGKPVTLSCSQTLNHNVMYWYQQKSSQAPKLLFHYYDKDFNNEADTPDNFQSRRPNTSFCFLDIRSPGLGDTAMYLCATSRDLTGTGDEKLFFGSGTQLSVL.